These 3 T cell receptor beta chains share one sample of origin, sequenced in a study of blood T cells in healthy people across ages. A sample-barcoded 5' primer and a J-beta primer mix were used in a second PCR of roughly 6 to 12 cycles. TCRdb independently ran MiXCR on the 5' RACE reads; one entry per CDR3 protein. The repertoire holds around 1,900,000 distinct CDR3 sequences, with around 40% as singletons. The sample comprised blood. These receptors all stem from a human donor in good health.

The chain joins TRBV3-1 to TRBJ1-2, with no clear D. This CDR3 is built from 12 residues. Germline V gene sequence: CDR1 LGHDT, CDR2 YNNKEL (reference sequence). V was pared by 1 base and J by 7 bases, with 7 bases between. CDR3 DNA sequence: TGTGCCAGCAGCCAAGCTTGGGGTGGCTACACCTTC. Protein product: CASSQAWGGYTF. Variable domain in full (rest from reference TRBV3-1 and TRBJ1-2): DTAVSQTPKYLVTQMGNDKSIKCEQNLGHDTMYWYKQDSKKFLKIMFSYNNKELIINETVPNRFSPKSPDKAHLNLHINSLELGDSAVYFCASSQAWGGYTFGSGTRLTVV.

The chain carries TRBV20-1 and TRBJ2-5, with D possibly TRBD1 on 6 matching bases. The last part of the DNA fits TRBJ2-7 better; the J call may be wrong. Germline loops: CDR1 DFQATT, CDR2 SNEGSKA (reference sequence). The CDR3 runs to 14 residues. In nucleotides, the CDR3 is TGCAGTGCTAGACCCACAGACAGGCCCTACGAGCAGTACTTC. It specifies CSARPTDRPYEQYF.

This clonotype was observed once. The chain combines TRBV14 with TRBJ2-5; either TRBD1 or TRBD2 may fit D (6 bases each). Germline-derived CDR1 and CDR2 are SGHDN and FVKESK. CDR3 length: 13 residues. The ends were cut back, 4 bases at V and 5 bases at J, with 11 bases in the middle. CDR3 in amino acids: CASSRQAGETQYF. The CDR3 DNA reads TGTGCCAGCAGCCGACAGGCGGGGGAGACCCAGTACTTC.